The TCR beta chain described here comes from a study of response to subunit inactivated influenza vaccine. Germline V lookup: CDR1 LGHDT, CDR2 YNNKEL (reference sequence). This CDR3 is 16 amino acids long. V was trimmed by 0 bases and J by 4 bases, leaving 14 bases between them. MiXCR, applied by TCRdb to the RT-PCR reads, yields one record per CDR3 protein. The table has a few hundred thousand distinct CDR3 sequences, 11% to 15% seen once. The sequencing here drew on PBMCs from blood, taken 11 to 12 days after vaccination. This clonotype originated in a man aged 45-65 years who received an inactivated influenza vaccine. This chain links TRBV3-1 with TRBJ2-3; D may be TRBD1 (5 bases). CDR3 region: CASSQDLMGPADTQYF. CDR3 nucleotide sequence: TGTGCCAGCAGCCAAGATCTTATGGGGCCCGCAGATACGCAGTATTTT.